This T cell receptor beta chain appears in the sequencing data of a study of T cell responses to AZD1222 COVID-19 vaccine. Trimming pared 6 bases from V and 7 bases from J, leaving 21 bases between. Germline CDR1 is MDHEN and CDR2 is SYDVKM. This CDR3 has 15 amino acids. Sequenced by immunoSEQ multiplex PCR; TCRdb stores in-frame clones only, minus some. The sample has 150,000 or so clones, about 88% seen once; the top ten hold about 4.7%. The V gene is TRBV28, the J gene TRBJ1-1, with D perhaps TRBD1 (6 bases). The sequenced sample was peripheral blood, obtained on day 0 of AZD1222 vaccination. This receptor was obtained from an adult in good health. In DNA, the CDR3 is TGTGCCAGCAGCCCCCCCACAGGGTATCGGAATGAAGCTTTCTTT. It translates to CASSPPTGYRNEAFF.